The present T cell receptor beta chain was sequenced within a study of T cells in women clearing cervical HPV infection (dated by TCRdb to 2017 to 2018). Background for the entire study: Cases were about two dozen women with histologically confirmed HPV16-related CIN3 or worse, including a couple of invasive cancers. Cases had a median age of almost 35 years compared with 38 to 40 for controls, and baseline characteristics showed no significant differences between the groups. The 25 controls were women who cleared a single incident HPV16 infection within 12 months without developing precancer or cancer. The parent cohort enrolled over 8,500 women aged 18 or older in Guanacaste, Costa Rica, in about 1993 to 1994 and followed the women for 6 to 7 years. Since only a few of the women had HLA typing available, the possibility that HLA type was acting as a confounder could not be ruled out. Five blinded duplicates per group were added as quality controls, so that around 60 samples were obtained: some 50 participants and some 10 replicates. For cases, a median interval of 149 days, with an interquartile range of about 90 to 210 days, was observed between lesion detection and blood sampling. Cases and controls were matched on year of sample collection and on age within five years. Case blood was taken at the visit when the lesion was first identified, whereas control blood was taken when infection was no longer detected. An exploratory proof-of-principle case-control study, nested within the Guanacaste HPV Natural History Study in Costa Rica, was conducted to compare TCR repertoires across cervical HPV16 outcomes.

According to the germline V gene, CDR1 reads KGHSH and CDR2 reads LQKENI. The CDR3 measures 14 amino acids from cysteine to phenylalanine. The 33 bases shown cover part of the CDR3, and their frame starts at base 1. TCR beta CDR3 regions were amplified by multiplex PCR using the immunoSEQ assay from an average of about 1,200 ng genomic DNA per sample. To correct primer bias, the assay used a complete synthetic TCR repertoire to set an amplification baseline. The amplicons were sequenced using the Illumina platform. The study's processing was this. Error correction of the sequences involved clustering with frequency ratios plus a modified nearest-neighbor algorithm, after which the sequences were analyzed in the immunoSEQ Analyzer using IMGT gene definitions. At each rarefaction depth, TCR richness and evenness were averaged over 20 rarefaction repeats, and samples with fewer sequences than the depth were excluded. V, D and J gene relative abundances were compared between groups with Wilcoxon rank sum tests, applying FDR correction. An intraclass correlation of about 96% for TCR richness and an average of about 82% across 66 gene segments were obtained from the blinded duplicates. This immuneACCESS table, as held by TCRdb, lists in-frame sequences with V and J called but not all clones. Of the missing ones, under half trace to an unresolved V gene in checked studies; the others have no known cause. That table gives V, J and clone size, and the DNA gave D and trimming. The table kept for this sample lists about 23,000 clones. The ten largest account for roughly 25% of the sample.

Every participant had a single incident cervical HPV16 infection, and prevalent HPV16 infections were excluded. Cervical HPV DNA was detected with MY09/MY11 PCR, and genotyping was done with dot-blot hybridization. Around 15 mL of heparinized blood were centrifuged, and the buffy coat was split into aliquots, frozen at -30 degrees C, and then kept at -80 degrees C. QIAGEN kits were used to extract genomic DNA from the buffy coat specimens. Findings and caveats that apply to the study as a whole: Cases had lower TRBV6-7 relative abundance than controls (around 0.11% versus 0.15%; Bonferroni P = 0.0008). Random forest classifiers that combined richness and V gene abundances separated cases from controls with an estimated AUC of approximately 0.78. Because the number of T cells per sample was unknown, the richness differences could reflect varying T-cell content rather than repertoire biology. CIN3+ cases had significantly higher TCR repertoire richness than controls across sequencing depths, but evenness did not differ between the groups. Whether associations preceded infection or resulted from infection could not be shown with the cross-sectional design, and effector/memory subsets and HPV-specific T cells were not isolated.

About this clone: The antigen it binds to is not known. The CDR3 end lies 3 residues beyond the end of the read and is filled in from the germline J gene.

Sequenced sample: blood buffy coat. The V and J genes are TRBV18 and TRBJ1-2; no D segment can be confidently identified. This TCR was sampled from a woman aged 18-69 years with a cervical HPV16 infection that either progressed to CIN3+ or cleared (not recorded which). This receptor carries the CDR3 CASYRGSKPNDYTF. The sequenced part of the CDR3 DNA is TGTGCCAGCTATCGGGGTTCAAAACCCAATGAC.